The 10 T cell receptor beta chains below all came from one sample that was sequenced in a study of T cells after yellow fever vaccination. TCRdb reprocessed the 5' RACE reads with MiXCR, giving one entry per CDR3 protein. The data contain 180,000 or so distinct CDR3 sequences, around 10% of them singletons. Material: CD8+ T cells sorted from PBMCs, obtained 15 days after the yellow fever booster vaccination. The receptors come from a man aged 18 to 30 who received the YFV17D yellow fever vaccine.

At least ten counts were recorded for this clonotype. The J gene is TRBJ2-3, the V gene TRBV6-5, with 7 bases fitting TRBD2. Germline trimming cut 6 bases from V and 0 bases from J; bases unmatched to any gene: 0. CDR3 length: 13 amino acids. Germline V gene data show CDR1 as MNHEY and CDR2 as SVGAGI. The CDR3 spells CASSGGSTDTQYF. The CDR3 bases are TGTGCCAGCAGCGGGGGGAGCACAGATACGCAGTATTTT.

V gene TRBV6-6 combines with J gene TRBJ2-2; D is perhaps TRBD1 (6 bases). Germline V gene sequence: CDR1 MNHNY, CDR2 SVGAGI (reference sequence). The CDR3 totals 17 residues. The V gene lost 0 bases and the J gene lost 2 bases, with 13 bases spanning the gap. CDR3 protein: CASSYSLGTTNTGELFF. The CDR3 DNA sequence: TGTGCCAGCAGTTACTCCCTCGGGACAACTAACACCGGGGAGCTGTTTTTT.

V usage is TRBV7-9 and J usage is TRBJ2-5; D not resolved. The CDR3 is 13 residues long. Germline V gene lookup returns CDR1 SEHNR and CDR2 FQNEAQ (reference sequence). Trimming left V 5 bases short and J 5 bases short, with 12 bases between. The CDR3 DNA reads TGTGCCAGCAGCCCAGCTGTCGGGGAGACCCAGTACTTC. Its translation is CASSPAVGETQYF.

The sample holds a few counts of this clonotype. This rearrangement joins TRBV28 to TRBJ1-1; D ambiguous. This CDR3 is built from 14 residues. The germline V and J ends were trimmed by 6 bases and 4 bases, with 15 bases remaining between them. From germline, CDR1 is MDHEN and CDR2 SYDVKM. CDR3 DNA: TGTGCCAGCAGCTCCGTCGGGGTCGGCACTGAAGCTTTCTTT. Protein product: CASSSVGVGTEAFF.

This clonotype was found a few times. The chain couples TRBV4-3 to TRBJ2-2, with 9 bases matching TRBD1. Losses at the gene ends were 0 bases for V and 4 bases for J; bases not matched to a gene: 0. The CDR3 sequence is 15 residues long. Germline CDR1 and CDR2: LGHNA and YSLEER. The CDR3 DNA reads TGCGCCAGCAGCCAAGAGACAGGGGGCACCGGGGAGCTGTTTTTT. Translation: CASSQETGGTGELFF.

There are a few counts of this clonotype. V gene TRBV2 combines with J gene TRBJ2-7; weak D call: TRBD2 (6 bases). The germline CDR1 and CDR2 sequences are SNHLY and FYNNEI. The CDR3 consists of 11 residues. V lost 8 bases to trimming and J lost 4 bases, with 9 bases between them. In DNA, the CDR3 is TGTGCCAGCCATCGGGGGTACGAGCAGTACGTC. It is translated as CASHRGYEQYV.

This clonotype was counted a few times. V usage is TRBV7-8 and J usage is TRBJ1-5, with D perhaps matching TRBD1 (5 bases). CDR1 and CDR2 from the germline V gene are SGHVS and FQNEAQ. The germline V and J ends were trimmed by 5 bases and 7 bases, with 15 bases remaining between them. The CDR3 has 14 residues. In DNA form, the CDR3 reads TGTGCCAGCAGCCTACAGGAAACGGGACAGCCCCAGCATTTT. It yields the protein CASSLQETGQPQHF.

The table lists this clonotype with a few counts. This chain links TRBV29-1 with TRBJ2-7; TRBD2 matches 7 bases. V was pared by 6 bases and J by 3 bases, with 2 bases of the junction left unmatched. The CDR3 loop spans 11 amino acids. Germline V gene lookup returns CDR1 SQVTM and CDR2 ANQGSEA. The CDR3 DNA follows: TGCAGCGTGAGCGGGGACTACGAGCAGTACTTC. Its translation: CSVSGDYEQYF.

The rearrangement joins TRBV4-1 to TRBJ1-2; no clear D gene. With 1 base removed from V and 4 bases from J, the gap between germline ends came to 7 bases. The CDR3 loop spans 13 amino acids. Looked up from germline, CDR1 is MGHRA and CDR2 is YSYEKL. CDR3 loop: CASSQGGAYGYTF. CDR3 nucleotide sequence: TGCGCCAGCAGCCAAGGAGGAGCCTATGGCTACACCTTC.

The chain links TRBV4-1 to TRBJ1-5; D is ambiguous. Trimming pared 0 bases from V and 7 bases from J, leaving 7 bases between. This CDR3 comprises 13 residues. The germline V gene has CDR1 MGHRA and CDR2 YSYEKL. Here the CDR3 reads CASSQEGKQPQHF. As DNA, the CDR3 is TGCGCCAGCAGCCAAGAGGGAAAGCAGCCCCAGCATTTT.